This T cell receptor beta chain was captured by sequencing in a study of radiation and T cells in renal cell carcinoma. Germline V gene data show CDR1 as LNHNV and CDR2 as YYDKDF (reference sequence). Trimming left V 0 bases short and J 5 bases short, with 10 bases between. CDR3 length: 14 amino acids. Produced via immunoSEQ multiplex PCR; TCRdb's table is partial and in-frame only. Found here are approximately 150,000 clones, 86% of them singletons; the top ten hold about a sixth. Documented time point: blood 4 weeks post-SBRT, at nephrectomy. The treatment here: 15 Gy SBRT to primary tumor, nephrectomy 4 weeks later. Nephrectomy followed 15 Gy stereotactic body radiation by 4 weeks.

The chain uses TRBV15 and TRBJ2-5; possibly TRBD1 for D (5 bases). The receptor comes from a woman between 45 and 60 years old with renal cell carcinoma. This specimen consisted of blood, obtained from a patient whose treatment included radiotherapy and nephrectomy. CDR3 nucleotide sequence: TGTGCCACCAGCAGAGATTTAGGGGTGGAGACCCAGTACTTC. Protein product: CATSRDLGVETQYF. Using reference TRBV15 and TRBJ2-5 for the parts outside the CDR3, the full variable domain is DAMVIQNPRYQVTQFGKPVTLSCSQTLNHNVMYWYQQKSSQAPKLLFHYYDKDFNNEADTPDNFQSRRPNTSFCFLDIRSPGLGDTAMYLCATSRDLGVETQYFGPGTRLLVL.